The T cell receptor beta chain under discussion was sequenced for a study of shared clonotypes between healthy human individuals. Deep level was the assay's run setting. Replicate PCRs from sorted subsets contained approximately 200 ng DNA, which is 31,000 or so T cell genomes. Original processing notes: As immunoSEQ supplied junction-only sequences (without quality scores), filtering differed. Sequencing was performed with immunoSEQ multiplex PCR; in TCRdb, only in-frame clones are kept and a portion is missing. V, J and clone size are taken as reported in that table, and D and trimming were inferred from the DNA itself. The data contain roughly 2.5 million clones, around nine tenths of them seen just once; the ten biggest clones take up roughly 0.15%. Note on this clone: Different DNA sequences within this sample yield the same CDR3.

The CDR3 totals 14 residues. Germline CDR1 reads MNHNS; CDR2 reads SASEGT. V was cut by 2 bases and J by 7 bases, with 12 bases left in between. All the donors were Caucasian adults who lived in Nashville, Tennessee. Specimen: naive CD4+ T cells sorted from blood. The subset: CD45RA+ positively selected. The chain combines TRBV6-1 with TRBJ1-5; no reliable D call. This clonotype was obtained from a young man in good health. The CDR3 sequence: CASSESWGGQPQHF. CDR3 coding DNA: TGTGCCAGCAGTGAAAGCTGGGGAGGCCAGCCCCAGCATTTT.